Listed below are T cell receptor beta chains from one sample, sequenced in a study of CD4 T cells in relation to SARS-CoV-2 and coronaviruses. The antigens of these receptors remain unknown. Libraries were prepared by immunoSEQ multiplex PCR; TCRdb keeps only in-frame clonotypes and omits some of them. The data show about 21,000 clones, roughly 79% seen once. Source material: CD4+ T cells from PBMCs, cultured in vitro. All receptors derive from a human donor in good health. CDR3s include the opening cysteine and the closing phenylalanine or tryptophan. The D gene is left open where the match is weak. Some rows have no size entry. The others give once, few or many, or a class for an expanded clone.

V,J,D,size,CDR3,DNA
TRBV7-8,TRBJ1-2,TRBD1,NA,CASSLVGRGRENYGYTF,TGTGCCAGCAGCTTAGTGGGCAGGGGGCGCGAGAACTATGGCTACACCTTC
TRBV2,TRBJ1-2,TRBD1,NA,CATRDREVSNYGYTF,TGTGCCACTAGGGACAGGGAGGTTTCGAACTATGGCTACACCTTC
TRBV25-1,TRBJ1-5,NA,few,CASSELGGNQPQHF,TGTGCCAGCAGTGAATTGGGTGGCAATCAGCCCCAGCATTTT
TRBV20-1,TRBJ1-1,NA,NA,CSASKTEAFF,TGCAGTGCGAGTAAGACTGAAGCTTTCTTT
TRBV24-1,TRBJ2-7,TRBD1,once,CATSSWTGSSYEQYF,TGTGCCACCAGTTCCTGGACAGGGAGCTCCTACGAGCAGTACTTC
TRBV7-9,TRBJ1-1,NA,NA,CASSSDPEGTEAFF,TGTGCCAGCAGCTCCGACCCAGAGGGCACTGAAGCTTTCTTT
TRBV6-6,TRBJ2-7,NA,NA,CASSYSGVEQYF,TGTGCCAGCAGTTACTCAGGGGTAGAGCAGTACTTC
TRBV4-1,TRBJ2-5,NA,once,CASSPEGPGYQETQYF,TGCGCCAGCAGCCCCGAGGGCCCGGGGTACCAAGAGACCCAGTACTTC
TRBV29-1,TRBJ2-3,NA,NA,CSVESGSTDTQYF,TGCAGCGTTGAAAGCGGGAGCACAGATACGCAGTATTTT
TRBV11-2,TRBJ1-1,TRBD1,NA,CASGEQGSTEAFF,TGTGCCAGCGGAGAACAGGGGAGCACTGAAGCTTTCTTT
TRBV25-1,TRBJ2-3,NA,NA,CASSEAGSADTQYF,TGTGCCAGCAGTGAAGCGGGGTCGGCAGATACGCAGTATTTT
TRBV5-1,TRBJ2-7,NA,NA,CASSLEGDSAYEQYF,TGCGCCAGCAGCTTGGAAGGGGATTCGGCCTACGAGCAGTACTTC
TRBV6-5,TRBJ2-2,TRBD1,NA,CASSYPTGTGAGELFF,TGTGCCAGCAGTTACCCGACCGGGACAGGGGCCGGGGAGCTGTTTTTT
TRBV7-3,TRBJ2-1,TRBD2,NA,CASSPGTTSYNEQFF,TGTGCCAGCAGCCCCGGGACTACCTCCTACAATGAGCAGTTCTTC
TRBV19,TRBJ2-1,NA,NA,CASSIQGASSLNEQFF,TGTGCCAGTAGTATCCAGGGTGCGTCAAGTTTAAATGAGCAGTTCTTC
TRBV19,TRBJ1-2,NA,few,CASSIFSGNSYTF,TGTGCCAGTAGTATTTTCTCAGGGAATAGCTACACCTTC
TRBV6-5,TRBJ2-2,NA,NA,CAGKRDTYTGELFF,TGTGCCGGAAAACGGGACACCTACACCGGGGAGCTGTTTTTT
TRBV5-1,TRBJ2-3,NA,NA,CASSSETDTQYF,TGCGCCAGCAGCTCCGAGACAGATACGCAGTATTTT
TRBV14,TRBJ1-3,NA,few,CASSQDVAVGNTIYF,TGTGCCAGCAGCCAAGATGTGGCGGTGGGAAACACCATATATTTT
TRBV5-1,TRBJ1-6,TRBD1,NA,CASSTSGTAYNSPLHF,TGCGCCAGCAGTACCTCCGGGACAGCCTATAATTCACCCCTCCACTTT
TRBV28,TRBJ2-7,TRBD1,NA,CASSFYGQGGDEQYF,TGTGCCAGCAGTTTTTACGGACAGGGGGGCGACGAGCAGTACTTC
TRBV2,TRBJ1-6,TRBD1,NA,CASSVHRDRNSPLHF,TGTGCCAGCAGCGTACACCGGGACAGGAATTCACCCCTCCACTTT
TRBV7-2,TRBJ2-1,NA,large,CASSPYLYNEQFF,TGTGCCAGCAGCCCGTACTTATACAATGAGCAGTTCTTC
TRBV10-3,TRBJ2-3,NA,few,CAISESGVTDTQYF,TGTGCCATCAGTGAGTCGGGGGTCACAGATACGCAGTATTTT
TRBV3-1/TRBV3-2,TRBJ2-5,NA,NA,CASSQDRGETVNSGETQYF,TGTGCCAGCAGCCAAGATCGAGGGGAAACGGTCAATTCTGGGGAGACCCAGTACTTC
TRBV27,TRBJ2-1,TRBD2,NA,CASSSRLAGKKGLYNEQFF,TGTGCCAGCAGTTCTCGACTAGCGGGAAAGAAAGGTCTCTACAATGAGCAGTTCTTC
TRBV5-1,TRBJ2-7,TRBD1,NA,CASSRDRAYEQYF,TGCGCCAGCAGCCGGGACAGGGCCTACGAGCAGTACTTC
TRBV5-1,TRBJ1-1,NA,few,CASSLRSGAPGHTEAFF,TGCGCCAGCAGCTTGAGGTCAGGGGCTCCCGGCCACACTGAAGCTTTCTTT
TRBV28,TRBJ2-1,NA,NA,CASSSPGALEYNEQFF,TGTGCCAGCAGTTCCCCTGGAGCATTAGAGTACAATGAGCAGTTCTTC
TRBV5-1,TRBJ2-2,TRBD1,once,CASSLGGTANTGELFF,TGCGCCAGCAGCTTGGGGGGGACAGCGAACACCGGGGAGCTGTTTTTT
TRBV6-6,TRBJ2-3,TRBD2,NA,CASSYSKGRGDTQYF,TGTGCCAGCAGTTACTCTAAAGGGAGGGGAGATACGCAGTATTTT
TRBV24-1,TRBJ2-1,TRBD2,few,CATSDRLAGGSPNNEQFF,TGTGCCACCAGTGACCGACTAGCGGGAGGGTCTCCAAACAATGAGCAGTTCTTC
TRBV4-1,TRBJ1-4,NA,NA,CASSQGDTVGGVLFF,TGCGCCAGCAGCCAAGGGGACACGGTTGGGGGTGTGCTGTTTTTT
TRBV11-2,TRBJ2-2,TRBD2,NA,CASSRRLAGALTGELFF,TGTGCCAGCAGCCGACGACTAGCGGGAGCCCTCACCGGGGAGCTGTTTTTT
TRBV10-1,TRBJ2-3,TRBD2,NA,CASSLAGGTDTQYF,TGCGCCAGCAGTCTAGCGGGGGGCACAGATACGCAGTATTTT